The present entry profiles one TCR beta chain with its context. This entry is derived from a study of shared T cell receptors in the human thymus. Clones were sequenced by immunoSEQ multiplex PCR, and TCRdb holds only the in-frame ones, with some missing. The top ten hold 0.0094% of the sample, which has more than 550,000 clones, more than 70% seen once. With V trimmed by 2 bases and J by 1 base, 8 bases remained unmatched. The length of the CDR3 is 17 residues. The germline V gene encodes CDR1 SGHDT and CDR2 YYEEEE. The same sample was also used in a study of human thymus T cells. That paper states: Donors were healthy Finnish infants having corrective surgery for congenital heart defects. Thymus tissue for the work was resected from patients undergoing corrective heart surgery. It looked as if thymic and blood repertoires used V and J genes in a biased way. Related reports documented highly overlapping thymic repertoires among unrelated individuals.

V usage is TRBV5-6 and J usage is TRBJ1-5, with TRBD1 matching 8 bases. Material: thymocytes. The source is a boy in the first two years of life with a congenital heart defect. The CDR3 nucleotides read TGTGCCAGCAGCTTCCGACCCGGGACAGGAAGCAATCAGCCCCAGCATTTT. Its translation is CASSFRPGTGSNQPQHF.